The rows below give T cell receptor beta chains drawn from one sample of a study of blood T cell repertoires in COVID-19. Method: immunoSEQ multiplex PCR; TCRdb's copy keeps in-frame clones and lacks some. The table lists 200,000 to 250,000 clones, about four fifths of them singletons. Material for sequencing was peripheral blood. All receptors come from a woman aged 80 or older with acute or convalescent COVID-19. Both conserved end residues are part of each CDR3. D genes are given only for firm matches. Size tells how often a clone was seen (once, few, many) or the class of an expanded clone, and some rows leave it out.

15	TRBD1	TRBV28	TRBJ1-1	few	CASSLWFGQGSEAFF	TGTGCCAGCAGTTTATGGTTTGGACAGGGGTCCGAAGCTTTCTTT
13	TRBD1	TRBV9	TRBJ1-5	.	CASSGTGVQPQHF	TGTGCCAGCAGCGGGACAGGGGTTCAGCCCCAGCATTTT
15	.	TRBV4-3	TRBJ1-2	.	CASSQEPTANYGYTF	TGCGCCAGCAGCCAAGAGCCTACTGCTAACTATGGCTACACCTTC
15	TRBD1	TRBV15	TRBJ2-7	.	CATSREPGTGYEQYF	TGTGCCACCAGCAGAGAACCCGGGACAGGCTACGAGCAGTACTTC
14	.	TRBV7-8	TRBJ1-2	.	CASSQTGPKRGYTF	TGTGCCAGCAGTCAGACCGGGCCTAAGCGGGGCTACACCTTC
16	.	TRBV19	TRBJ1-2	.	CASRILTDAANYGYTF	TGTGCCAGTAGAATCCTAACAGATGCCGCAAACTATGGCTACACCTTC
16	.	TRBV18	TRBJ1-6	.	CASSPQSNSNNSPLHF	TGTGCCAGCTCACCACAATCAAACAGTAATAATTCACCCCTCCACTTT
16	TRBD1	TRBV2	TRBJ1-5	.	CASTPPGQGSYQPQHF	TGTGCCAGCACTCCGCCCGGACAGGGATCCTATCAGCCCCAGCATTTT
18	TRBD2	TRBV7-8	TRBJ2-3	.	CASSLLGASSGNTDTQYF	TGTGCCAGCAGCCTGTTGGGGGCTTCTAGCGGGAACACAGATACGCAGTATTTT
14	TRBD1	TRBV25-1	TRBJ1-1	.	CASVRQGGATEAFF	TGTGCCAGCGTGCGACAGGGGGGGGCCACTGAAGCTTTCTTT
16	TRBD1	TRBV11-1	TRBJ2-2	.	CASSLSPRTGTGELFF	TGTGCCAGCAGCTTATCCCCTCGGACAGGGACCGGGGAGCTGTTTTTT
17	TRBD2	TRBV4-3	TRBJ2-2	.	CASSQLAGGLNTGELFF	TGCGCCAGCAGCCAATTAGCGGGGGGTCTGAACACCGGGGAGCTGTTTTTT
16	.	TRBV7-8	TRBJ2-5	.	CASSPRLRGGEETQYF	TGTGCCAGCAGCCCCCGTTTGCGCGGGGGCGAGGAGACCCAGTACTTC
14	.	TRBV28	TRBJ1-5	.	CASCRGLGIQPQHF	TGTGCCAGTTGCCGCGGACTAGGGATCCAGCCCCAGCATTTT
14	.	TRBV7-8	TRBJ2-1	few	CASSLSGRYNEQFF	TGTGCCAGCAGCTTAAGTGGCAGATACAATGAGCAGTTCTTC